This T cell receptor (beta chain) was recovered during a study of blood T cells in healthy people across ages. This clonotype turned up a few times. Its target is unknown. Points from the study as a whole: It was found that TCR beta diversity correlated strongly with the percentage of naive T cells. Per million T cells, TCR beta diversity dropped roughly linearly as age increased. CMV infection status of these donors was not known.

A J-beta primer mix and a sample-barcoded 5' primer were used in a second PCR of roughly 6 to 11 cycles. TCRdb re-derived calls from the 5' RACE reads in MiXCR, one entry per CDR3 protein. The sample consists of about 800,000 distinct CDR3 sequences, about 25% of them appearing once. Per sample, at least 5 micrograms of total RNA were extracted. The same sample was also used in a study of T cells of mothers and their children.

The sample taken for sequencing was blood. This clonotype was obtained from a boy aged 5-17 years in good health.

CDR3 nucleotide sequence: TGTGCCAGCAGCCCCGGGACTAGCCAACCGTCCTACGAGCAGTACTTC. Translated, it gives CASSPGTSQPSYEQYF. The chain carries TRBV7-6 and TRBJ2-7; TRBD2 aligns across 9 bases. The J segment lost 1 base and the V segment lost 5 bases, leaving 9 bases of the junction unmatched. This CDR3 is built from 16 residues. Germline V CDR1 and CDR2: SGHVS, FNYEAQ.